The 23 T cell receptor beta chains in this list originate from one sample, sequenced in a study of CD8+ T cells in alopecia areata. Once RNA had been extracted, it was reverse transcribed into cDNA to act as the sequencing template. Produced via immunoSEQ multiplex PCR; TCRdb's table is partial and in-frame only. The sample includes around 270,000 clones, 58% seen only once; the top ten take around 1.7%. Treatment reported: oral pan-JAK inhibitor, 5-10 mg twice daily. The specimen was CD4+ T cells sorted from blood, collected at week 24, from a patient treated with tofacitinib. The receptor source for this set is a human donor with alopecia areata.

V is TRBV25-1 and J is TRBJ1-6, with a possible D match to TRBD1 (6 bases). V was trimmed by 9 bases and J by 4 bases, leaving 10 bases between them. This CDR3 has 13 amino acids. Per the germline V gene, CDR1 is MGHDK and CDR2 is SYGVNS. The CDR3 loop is CASRDTYNSPLHF. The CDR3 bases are TGTGCCAGTAGGGACACATATAATTCACCCCTCCACTTT.

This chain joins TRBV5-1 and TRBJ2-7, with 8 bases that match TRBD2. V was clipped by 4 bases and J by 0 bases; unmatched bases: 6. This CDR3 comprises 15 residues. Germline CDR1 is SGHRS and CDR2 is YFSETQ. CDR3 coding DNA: TGCGCCAGCAGCCAAACTAGCGGTAGCTCCTACGAGCAGTACTTC. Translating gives CASSQTSGSSYEQYF.

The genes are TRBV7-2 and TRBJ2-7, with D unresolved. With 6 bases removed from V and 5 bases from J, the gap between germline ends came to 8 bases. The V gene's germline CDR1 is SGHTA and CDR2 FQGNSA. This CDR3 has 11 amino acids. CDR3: CASRLKHEQYF. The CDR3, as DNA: TGTGCCAGCAGGTTAAAGCACGAGCAGTACTTC.

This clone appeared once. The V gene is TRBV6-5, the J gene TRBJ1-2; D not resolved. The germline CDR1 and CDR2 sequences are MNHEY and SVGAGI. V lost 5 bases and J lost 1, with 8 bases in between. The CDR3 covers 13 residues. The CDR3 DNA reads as TGTGCCAGCAGTCCCGGGAGTAACTATGGCTACACCTTC. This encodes CASSPGSNYGYTF.

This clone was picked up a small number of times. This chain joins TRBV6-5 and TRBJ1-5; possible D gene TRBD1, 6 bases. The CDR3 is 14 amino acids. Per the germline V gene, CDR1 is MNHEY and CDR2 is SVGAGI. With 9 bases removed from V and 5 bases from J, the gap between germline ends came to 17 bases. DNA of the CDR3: TGTGCCAGTGGAATCGGGGGGCCGGATCAGCCCCAGCATTTT. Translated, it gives CASGIGGPDQPQHF.

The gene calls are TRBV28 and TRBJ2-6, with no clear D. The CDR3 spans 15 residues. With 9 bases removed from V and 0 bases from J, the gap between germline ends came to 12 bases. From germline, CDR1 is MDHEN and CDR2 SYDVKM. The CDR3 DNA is TGTGCCAGTCAAACCCACCCCTCTGGGGCCAACGTCCTGACTTTC. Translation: CASQTHPSGANVLTF.

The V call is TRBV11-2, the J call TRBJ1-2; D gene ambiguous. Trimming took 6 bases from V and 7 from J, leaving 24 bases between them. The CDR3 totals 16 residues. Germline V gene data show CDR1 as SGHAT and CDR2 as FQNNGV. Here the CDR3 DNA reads TGTGCCAGCAGACGTCCCGGGGAGGGAGCTAGTCGTGGCTACACCTTC. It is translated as CASRRPGEGASRGYTF.

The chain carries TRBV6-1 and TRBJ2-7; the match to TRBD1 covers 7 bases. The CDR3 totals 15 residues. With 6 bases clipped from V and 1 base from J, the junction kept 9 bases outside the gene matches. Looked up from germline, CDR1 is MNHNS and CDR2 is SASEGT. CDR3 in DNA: TGTGCCAGCAGACTCAACCGGGACAGTTCCTACGAGCAGTACTTC. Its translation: CASRLNRDSSYEQYF.

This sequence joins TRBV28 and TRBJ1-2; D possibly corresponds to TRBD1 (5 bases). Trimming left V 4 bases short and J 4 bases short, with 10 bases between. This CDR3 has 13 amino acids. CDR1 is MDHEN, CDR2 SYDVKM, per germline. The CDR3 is CASSWDHTYGYTF. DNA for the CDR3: TGTGCCAGCAGTTGGGACCACACCTATGGCTACACCTTC.

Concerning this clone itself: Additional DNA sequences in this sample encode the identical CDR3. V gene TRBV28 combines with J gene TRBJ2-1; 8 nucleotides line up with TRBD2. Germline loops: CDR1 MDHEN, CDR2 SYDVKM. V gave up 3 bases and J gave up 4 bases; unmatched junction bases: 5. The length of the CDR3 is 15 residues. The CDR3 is CASSLGGGYYNEQFF. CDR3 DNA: TGTGCCAGCAGTTTGGGCGGGGGGTATTACAATGAGCAGTTCTTC.

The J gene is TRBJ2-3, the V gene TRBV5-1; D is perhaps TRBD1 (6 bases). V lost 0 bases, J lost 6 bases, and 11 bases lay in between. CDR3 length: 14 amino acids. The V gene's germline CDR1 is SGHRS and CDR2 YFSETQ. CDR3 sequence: CASSLGTVEDTQYF. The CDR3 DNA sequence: TGCGCCAGCAGCTTGGGGACAGTCGAGGATACGCAGTATTTT.

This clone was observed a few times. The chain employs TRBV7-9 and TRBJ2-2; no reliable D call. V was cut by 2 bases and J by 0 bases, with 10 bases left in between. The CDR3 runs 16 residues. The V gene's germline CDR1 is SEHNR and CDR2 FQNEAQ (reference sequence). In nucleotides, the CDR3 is TGTGCCAGCAGCTTATCGAAAGTCACGAACACCGGGGAGCTGTTTTTT. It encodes CASSLSKVTNTGELFF.

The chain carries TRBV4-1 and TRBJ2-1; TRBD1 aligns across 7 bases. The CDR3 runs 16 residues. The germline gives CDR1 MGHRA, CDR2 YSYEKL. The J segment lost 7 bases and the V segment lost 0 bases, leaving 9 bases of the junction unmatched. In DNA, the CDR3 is TGCGCCAGCAGCCAAGACCGACAGGGAGTAAGGAATGAGCAGTTCTTC. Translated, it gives CASSQDRQGVRNEQFF.

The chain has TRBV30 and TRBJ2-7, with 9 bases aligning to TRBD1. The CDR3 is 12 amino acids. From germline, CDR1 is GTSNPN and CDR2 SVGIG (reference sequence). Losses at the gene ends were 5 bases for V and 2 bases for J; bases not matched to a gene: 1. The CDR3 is CAWGDRAYEQYF. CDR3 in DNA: TGTGCCTGGGGGGACAGGGCCTACGAGCAGTACTTC.

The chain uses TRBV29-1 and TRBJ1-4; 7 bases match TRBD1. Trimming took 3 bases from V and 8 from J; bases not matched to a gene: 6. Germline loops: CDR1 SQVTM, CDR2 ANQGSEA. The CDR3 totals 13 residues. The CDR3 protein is CSVDRTGGEKLFF. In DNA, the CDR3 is TGCAGCGTTGACAGGACAGGTGGAGAAAAACTGTTTTTT. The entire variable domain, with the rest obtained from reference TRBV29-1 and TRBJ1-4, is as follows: SAVISQKPSRDICQRGTSLTIQCQVDSQVTMMFWYRQQPGQSLTLIATANQGSEATYESGFVIDKFPISRPNLTFSTLTVSNMSPEDSSIYLCSVDRTGGEKLFFGSGTQLSVL.

CDR3 protein: CASSFFREQYF. The DNA for the CDR3 is TGTGCCAGCAGCTTTTTCCGGGAGCAGTACTTC. The V gene is TRBV7-9, the J gene TRBJ2-7; D call uncertain. CDR1 is SEHNR, CDR2 FQNEAQ, per germline (reference sequence). The CDR3 is made up of 11 amino acids. Deletions cut 3 bases from V and 7 bases from J, with 7 bases between.

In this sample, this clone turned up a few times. As DNA, the CDR3 is TGCAGCGTTGGCGTACAGGACATAACCTACAATGAGCAGTTCTTC. This sequence encodes CSVGVQDITYNEQFF. The chain combines TRBV29-1 with TRBJ2-1, with D tentatively TRBD1 (5 bases). The CDR3 length is 15 residues. The V and J ends lost 4 bases and 2 bases respectively, with 15 bases between them. Per the germline V gene, CDR1 is SQVTM and CDR2 is ANQGSEA.

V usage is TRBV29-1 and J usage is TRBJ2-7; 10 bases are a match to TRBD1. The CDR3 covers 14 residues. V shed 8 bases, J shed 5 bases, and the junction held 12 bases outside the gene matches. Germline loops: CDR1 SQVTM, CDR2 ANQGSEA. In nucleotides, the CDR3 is TGCAGCTCTAGTCAGACAGGGGGCTTCAACGAGCAGTACTTC. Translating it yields CSSSQTGGFNEQYF.

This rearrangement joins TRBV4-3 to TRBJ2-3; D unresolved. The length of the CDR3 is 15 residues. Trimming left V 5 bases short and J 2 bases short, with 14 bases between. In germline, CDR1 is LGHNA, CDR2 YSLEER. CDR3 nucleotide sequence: TGCGCCAGCAGCTATCAACAGAGGCCCACAGATACGCAGTATTTT. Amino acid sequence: CASSYQQRPTDTQYF.

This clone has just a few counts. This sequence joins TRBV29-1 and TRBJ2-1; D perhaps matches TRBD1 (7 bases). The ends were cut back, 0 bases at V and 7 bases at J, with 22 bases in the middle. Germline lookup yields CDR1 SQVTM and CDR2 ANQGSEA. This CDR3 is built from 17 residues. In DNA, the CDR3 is TGCAGCGTTGAAGACTGGGAGCTAAAACCAGGGGGGAATGAGCAGTTCTTC. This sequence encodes CSVEDWELKPGGNEQFF.

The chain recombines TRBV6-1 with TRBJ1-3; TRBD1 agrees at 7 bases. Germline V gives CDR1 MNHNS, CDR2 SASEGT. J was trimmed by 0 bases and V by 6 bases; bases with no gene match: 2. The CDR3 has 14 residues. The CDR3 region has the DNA TGTGCCAGCAGCAGGGGGATCTCTGGAAACACCATATATTTT. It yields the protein CASSRGISGNTIYF.

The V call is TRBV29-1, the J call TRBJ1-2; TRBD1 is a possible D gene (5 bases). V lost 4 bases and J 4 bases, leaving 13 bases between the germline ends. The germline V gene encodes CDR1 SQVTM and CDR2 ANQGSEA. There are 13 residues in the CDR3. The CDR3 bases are TGCAGCGTTGGTGAGGGGAGCACCTATGGCTACACCTTC. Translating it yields CSVGEGSTYGYTF.

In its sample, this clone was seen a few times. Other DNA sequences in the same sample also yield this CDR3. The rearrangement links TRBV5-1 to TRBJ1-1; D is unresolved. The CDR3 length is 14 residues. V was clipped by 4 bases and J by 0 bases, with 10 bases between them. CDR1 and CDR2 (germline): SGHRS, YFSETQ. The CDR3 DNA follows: TGCGCCAGCAGCGGGCAGCTAATGAACACTGAAGCTTTCTTT. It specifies CASSGQLMNTEAFF.